This T cell receptor beta chain was sequenced during a study of control samples from healthy donors and cancer patients (dated by TCRdb to about 2020). The library was built by means of the immunoSEQ multiplex PCR assay. TCRdb's version of the immuneACCESS table is confined to in-frame rearrangements and falls short of the full clone set. An unresolved V gene accounts for under half of the shortfall where checked; the remainder is of unknown origin. The sample table shows around 110,000 clones, and 85% to 90% are seen once. 1.1% of the sample rests with the top ten. About this clone: Its antigen target is currently unknown. The junction differs from germline at one of its ends, possibly a read error.

Spanning cysteine to phenylalanine, the CDR3 consists of 13 amino acids. This entry keeps only the CDR3 DNA: 39 bases, framed from base 1. Looking up the germline V gene (reference sequence) yields CDR1 SSHAT and CDR2 FNYEAQ. The specimen sequenced was PBMCs. The sequence was collected from a woman between 50 and 59 years old with colorectal cancer. The rearranged chain carries TRBV7-7 and TRBJ1-1; 8 of the junction bases match TRBD1. Read as DNA, the sequence is TGTGCTAGCAGCCTGGACAGGGACACTGAAGCTTTCTTT. Its product reads: CASSLDRDTEAFF.